This TCR beta chain derives from a study of blood T cell repertoires in COVID-19. Study-wide context: Italy, Spain and the United States were the sources of the convalescent and acute COVID-19 samples. T cells, B-cell-depleted T cells, or PBMCs provided the cDNA or gDNA that served as material.

Per the authors' pipeline: Nucleated cell counts were estimated from reference gene primer amplification. Sequencing was performed with immunoSEQ multiplex PCR; in TCRdb, only in-frame clones are kept and a portion is missing. D and trimming were read from the DNA, whereas the V and J calls and clone size are those reported in that table. Of over 75,000 clones in the sample, around four fifths are singletons; the top ten hold 16%. The germline gives CDR1 SGHRS, CDR2 YFSETQ. The CDR3 is 17 residues long. With 4 bases clipped from V and 1 base from J, the junction kept 5 bases outside the gene matches.

The chain combines TRBV5-1 with TRBJ2-2; 12 nucleotides agree with TRBD2. The TCR comes from a human donor in a cohort sampled during active COVID-19. Sequencing used peripheral blood. CDR3: CASSEGLAGKNTGELFF. CDR3 DNA: TGCGCCAGCAGCGAAGGACTAGCGGGGAAGAACACCGGGGAGCTGTTTTTT.